This T cell receptor beta chain is drawn from a study of cytotoxic CD8 clonotypes in ibrutinib-treated CLL. On the study more broadly: Across the patients, approximately ten were relapsed/refractory, approximately 15 treatment-naive and about 17 IGHV unmutated. Each sample contained, on average, roughly 250,000 productive templates and roughly 96,000 productive rearrangements.

Study-level findings and limits: Against age-matched healthy donors, baseline clonality ran higher and tracked circulating CD8+ T-cell counts. Sustained-remission and progressing patients had unequal sampling times.

A few counts support this clone. The antigen is undetermined. Using immunoSEQ multiplex PCR, the repertoire was profiled, and TCRdb retains in-frame clones only, with some absent. The sample consists of 150,000 or so clones, roughly 80% of them appearing once. The source material was PBMCs, sampled after 12 months of ibrutinib treatment. The source is a human donor with chronic lymphocytic leukemia.

CDR3: CASSYQGGSTDTQYF. CDR3 sequence (DNA): TGTGCCAGCAGTTATCAGGGAGGTAGCACAGATACGCAGTATTTT. This chain uses TRBV6-4 with TRBJ2-3, with D maybe TRBD2 (6 bases). This CDR3 is built from 15 residues. Germline values: CDR1 MRHNA, CDR2 SNTAGT. With 5 bases removed from V and 0 bases from J, the gap between germline ends came to 12 bases.